The 13 T cell receptor beta chains listed next were all sequenced from one sample in a study of cytomegalovirus exposure and HLA in healthy donors. The PCR was carried out with 60 Vbeta primers and 13 Jbeta primers. Sequencing used immunoSEQ multiplex PCR; TCRdb keeps in-frame clones, though not all of them. The table has some 140,000 clones, approximately 80% seen once. Sample: PBMCs. Receptor source: a man aged 30-40 years in good health and CMV-seropositive.

This rearrangement joins TRBV6-6 to TRBJ2-1; the match to TRBD1 covers 7 bases. The V segment lost 5 bases and the J segment 8 bases; nucleotides outside the gene matches: 9. This CDR3 spans 14 amino acids. Germline V lookup: CDR1 MNHNY, CDR2 SVGAGI (reference sequence). The CDR3 DNA reads as TGTGCCAGCAGTCGTGGACAGGTCACCTATGAGCAGTTCTTC. This gives the protein CASSRGQVTYEQFF.

The CDR3 coding sequence is TGCGCCAGCAGCCAACTTAGCGGGAGCTCCTACAATGAGCAGTTCTTC. Translated: CASSQLSGSSYNEQFF. J is TRBJ2-1 and V is TRBV4-1, with 9 bases fitting TRBD2. The CDR3 length is 16 residues. The germline gives CDR1 MGHRA, CDR2 YSYEKL. Unmatched junction bases numbered 2, after V lost 2 bases and J lost 0 bases.

The chain has TRBV7-2 and TRBJ2-2; D ambiguous. Between the trimmed V and J ends, which lost 1 base and 6 bases, there was a span of 9 bases. The CDR3 is 14 amino acids. Per germline, CDR1 SGHTA and CDR2 FQGNSA. CDR3: CASSLDSESGELFF. CDR3 sequence (DNA): TGTGCCAGCAGCTTAGACAGTGAGTCCGGGGAGCTGTTTTTT.

The V call is TRBV11-2, the J call TRBJ2-3; TRBD2 matches at 10 bases. CDR1 and CDR2 (germline): SGHAT, FQNNGV. The CDR3 covers 13 residues. After removal of 10 bases from V and 4 bases from J, the junction contained 5 bases not matched to a gene. The CDR3 here is CATGLAGADTQYF. CDR3 bases: TGTGCCACTGGGCTAGCGGGAGCAGATACGCAGTATTTT.

The sample holds one count of this clone. The chain uses TRBV6-5 and TRBJ1-2, with 9 bases that match TRBD1. CDR3 length: 14 residues. CDR1 and CDR2 from the germline V gene are MNHEY and SVGAGI. V was pared by 4 bases and J by 3 bases, with 3 bases of the junction left unmatched. In nucleotides, the CDR3 is TGTGCCAGCAGTTCAGGACAGGGGCACTATGGCTACACCTTC. It yields the protein CASSSGQGHYGYTF.

This clone has a handful of counts. This rearrangement joins TRBV5-4 to TRBJ2-1, with 9 positions matching TRBD1. Germline CDR1 is SGHNT and CDR2 is YYREEE (reference sequence). The CDR3 covers 14 residues. V shed 2 bases and J 10 bases; nucleotides not matched to a gene: 7. The CDR3 region is CASSLAGTGIEQFF. CDR3 sequence (DNA): TGTGCCAGCAGCTTAGCCGGGACAGGGATCGAGCAGTTCTTC.

V is TRBV11-2 and J is TRBJ2-7, with D possibly being TRBD2 (5 bases). V was trimmed by 4 bases and J by 6 bases, leaving 22 bases between them. Germline assignment: CDR1 SGHAT and CDR2 FQNNGV. The CDR3 has 16 amino acids. In DNA, the CDR3 is TGTGCCAGCAGCTCGCTCCTGGGCCTAGCTAGAGGCGAGCAGTACTTC. Its protein product is CASSSLLGLARGEQYF.

A remark on this clone: Germline is not matched at one junction end, which may reflect a read error. The rearrangement links TRBV20-1 to TRBJ2-3, with 9 bases fitting TRBD1. The length of the CDR3 is 11 residues. Per germline, CDR1 DFQATT and CDR2 SNEGSKA (reference sequence). Written as DNA, the CDR3 is TGCAGTGCTAGATGGGACAGGGTCATGCATTTT. The encoded protein is CSARWDRVMHF.

This chain connects TRBV15 to TRBJ1-2; D perhaps matches TRBD1 (6 bases). CDR3 length: 15 amino acids. Deletions cut 3 bases from V and 2 bases from J, with 13 bases between. Germline V gene lookup returns CDR1 LNHNV and CDR2 YYDKDF (reference sequence). CDR3 loop: CATSRKQGPNYGYTF. The CDR3 DNA is TGTGCCACCAGCAGGAAACAGGGCCCGAACTATGGCTACACCTTC.

This chain links TRBV2 with TRBJ1-2; 7 bases are a match to TRBD1. V was clipped by 6 bases and J by 3 bases; unmatched bases: 4. The CDR3 loop spans 13 amino acids. Germline V gene sequence: CDR1 SNHLY, CDR2 FYNNEI. CDR3 nucleotide sequence: TGTGCCAGCAGCTGGGACAGCGACTATGGCTACACCTTC. Translated, it gives CASSWDSDYGYTF.

This clone was seen a handful of times. The chain carries TRBV25-1 and TRBJ1-3; D unclear. V was trimmed by 6 bases and J by 0 bases, leaving 6 bases between them. CDR1 and CDR2 from the germline V gene are MGHDK and SYGVNS. The CDR3 consists of 13 residues. The CDR3 reads CASSRDSGNTIYF. Here the CDR3 DNA reads TGTGCCAGCAGCCGGGACTCTGGAAACACCATATATTTT.

J is TRBJ2-3 and V is TRBV7-2; TRBD2 matches at 10 bases. This CDR3 has 16 residues. Losses at the gene ends were 0 bases for V and 1 base for J; bases not matched to a gene: 1. CDR1 is SGHTA and CDR2 is FQGNSA in the germline V gene. CDR3 DNA: TGTGCCAGCAGCTTAGCAACTAGCGGGGGCACAGATACGCAGTATTTT. This encodes CASSLATSGGTDTQYF. The full variable domain, in which reference TRBV7-2 and TRBJ2-3 provide the parts outside the CDR3, is GAGVSQSPSNKVTEKGKDVELRCDPISGHTALYWYRQSLGQGLEFLIYFQGNSAPDKSGLPSDRFSAERTGGSVSTLTIQRTQQEDSAVYLCASSLATSGGTDTQYFGPGTRLTVL.

The CDR3 reads CASSQGGTGGLYGYTF. CDR3 bases: TGTGCCAGCAGCCAAGGGGGGACGGGGGGCCTCTATGGCTACACCTTC. The J gene is TRBJ1-2, the V gene TRBV7-2; D might be TRBD1 (6 bases). V lost 5 bases to trimming and J lost 4 bases, with 20 bases between them. The V gene's germline CDR1 is SGHTA and CDR2 FQGNSA. The CDR3 has 16 residues.